The TCR beta chain described here comes from a study of cytomegalovirus exposure and HLA in healthy donors. Both 60 Vbeta primers and 13 Jbeta primers went into the PCR. Profiled with immunoSEQ multiplex PCR; TCRdb holds only in-frame clones, not every one. The table includes tens of thousands of clones, over 65% detected once. This clone was seen only once. This CDR3 comprises 17 residues. V lost 5 bases to trimming and J lost 5 bases; unmatched junction nucleotides: 8. The V gene's germline CDR1 is ENHRY and CDR2 SYGVKD. Sequencing was performed on PBMCs. The J gene is TRBJ2-5, the V gene TRBV10-3, with TRBD2 matching over 16 bases. This receptor was taken from a woman between 40 and 55 years old in good health and CMV-seropositive. CDR3: CAISRGLAGGTRETQYF. As DNA, the CDR3 is TGTGCCATCAGTCGGGGACTAGCGGGAGGGACTCGGGAGACCCAGTACTTC.